This entry is about one TCR beta chain. Sequencing was performed with immunoSEQ multiplex PCR; in TCRdb, only in-frame clones are kept and a portion is missing. This table holds more than 65,000 clones, just under 97% found once. The sample comes from a study of technical replicates of blood from a handful of donors. Germline V CDR1 and CDR2: SNHLY, FYNNEI. The CDR3 consists of 14 residues. With 6 bases clipped from V and 7 bases from J, the junction kept 8 bases outside the gene matches. The chain employs TRBV2 and TRBJ2-1, with TRBD1 matching over 8 bases. This TCR was sampled from a human donor in good health. The sequenced sample consisted of T cells isolated from PBMCs. CDR3 in amino acids: CASRPTGARNEQFF. In DNA form, the CDR3 reads TGTGCCAGCAGACCGACAGGGGCGAGGAATGAGCAGTTCTTC.